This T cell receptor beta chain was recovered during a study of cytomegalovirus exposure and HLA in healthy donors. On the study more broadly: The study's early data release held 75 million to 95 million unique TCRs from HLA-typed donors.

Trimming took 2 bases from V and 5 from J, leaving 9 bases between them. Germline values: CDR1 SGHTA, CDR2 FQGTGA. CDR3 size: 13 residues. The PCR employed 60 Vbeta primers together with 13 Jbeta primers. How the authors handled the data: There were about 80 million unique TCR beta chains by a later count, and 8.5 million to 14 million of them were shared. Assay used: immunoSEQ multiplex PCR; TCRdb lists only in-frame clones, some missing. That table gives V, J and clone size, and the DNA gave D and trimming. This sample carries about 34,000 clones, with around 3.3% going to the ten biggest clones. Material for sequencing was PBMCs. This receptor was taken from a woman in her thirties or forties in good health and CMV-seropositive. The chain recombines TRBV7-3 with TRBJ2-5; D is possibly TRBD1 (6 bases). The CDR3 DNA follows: TGTGCCAGCAGCTTAGGGGGCCGGGAGACCCAGTACTTC. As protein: CASSLGGRETQYF.